The 5 T cell receptor beta chains given below trace back to one sample, sequenced in a study of T cell responses to AZD1222 COVID-19 vaccine. Profiled with immunoSEQ multiplex PCR; TCRdb holds only in-frame clones, not every one. This table holds about 130,000 clones, approximately 87% found once. The sequencing used peripheral blood, collected on day 0 of AZD1222 vaccination. These TCRs come from an adult in good health.

V is TRBV7-8 and J is TRBJ2-3; either TRBD1 or TRBD2 may supply D (5 bases each). The germline gives CDR1 SGHVS, CDR2 FQNEAQ. V gave up 5 bases and J gave up 2 bases, with 14 bases separating them. The CDR3 consists of 15 residues. The CDR3 DNA reads as TGTGCCAGCAGCCCTACCGTGGGGGTCACAGATACGCAGTATTTT. The encoded protein is CASSPTVGVTDTQYF.

The rearrangement uses TRBV7-2 and TRBJ2-5; D is possibly TRBD2 (6 bases). In germline, CDR1 is SGHTA, CDR2 FQGNSA. V was clipped by 6 bases and J by 1 base, with 12 bases between them. This CDR3 contains 14 residues. This CDR3 reads CASRRTTLQETQYF. The CDR3 bases are TGTGCCAGCAGACGGACTACTCTCCAAGAGACCCAGTACTTC.

This clone was seen just once. This chain joins TRBV19 and TRBJ1-5; D not resolved. From germline, CDR1 is LNHDA and CDR2 SQIVND (reference sequence). V lost 5 bases to trimming and J lost 4 bases, with 9 bases between them. This CDR3 is built from 13 residues. The CDR3 region is CASSPYKNQPQHF. Written as DNA, the CDR3 is TGTGCCAGTAGTCCATACAAGAATCAGCCCCAGCATTTT.

The chain employs TRBV27 and TRBJ2-1; 7 nucleotides match TRBD1. CDR1 is MNHEY and CDR2 is SMNVEV in the germline V gene (reference sequence). This CDR3 is 15 amino acids long. The ends lost 1 base at V and 9 bases at J; junction bases unmatched: 9. CDR3 sequence reads: CASSLLGRTGGEQFF. The CDR3 region has the DNA TGTGCCAGCAGTTTATTAGGTCGGACAGGCGGTGAGCAGTTCTTC.

This chain connects TRBV6-1 to TRBJ2-7; no definite D call. V dropped 3 bases and J dropped 6 bases, with 6 bases sitting between them. This CDR3 spans 11 amino acids. CDR1 is MNHNS, CDR2 SASEGT, per germline. For the CDR3, the DNA is TGTGCCAGCAGTGACACGGGCGAGCAGTACTTC. As protein: CASSDTGEQYF.